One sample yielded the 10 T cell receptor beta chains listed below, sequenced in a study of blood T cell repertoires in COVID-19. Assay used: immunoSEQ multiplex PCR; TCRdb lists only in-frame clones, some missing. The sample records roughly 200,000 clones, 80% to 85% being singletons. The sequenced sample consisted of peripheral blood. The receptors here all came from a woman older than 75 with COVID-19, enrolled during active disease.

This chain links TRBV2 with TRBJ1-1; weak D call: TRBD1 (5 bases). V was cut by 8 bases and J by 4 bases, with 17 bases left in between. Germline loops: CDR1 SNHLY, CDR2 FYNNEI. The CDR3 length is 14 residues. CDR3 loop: CASAGRGLITEAFF. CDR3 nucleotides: TGTGCCAGCGCCGGGAGGGGTCTGATCACTGAAGCTTTCTTT.

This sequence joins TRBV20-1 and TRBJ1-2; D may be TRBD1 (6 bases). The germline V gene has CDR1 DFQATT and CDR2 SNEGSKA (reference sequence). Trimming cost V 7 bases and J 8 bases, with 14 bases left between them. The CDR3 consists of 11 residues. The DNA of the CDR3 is TGCAGTGGTCACAGGGTCGGAGGCTACACCTTC. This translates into CSGHRVGGYTF.

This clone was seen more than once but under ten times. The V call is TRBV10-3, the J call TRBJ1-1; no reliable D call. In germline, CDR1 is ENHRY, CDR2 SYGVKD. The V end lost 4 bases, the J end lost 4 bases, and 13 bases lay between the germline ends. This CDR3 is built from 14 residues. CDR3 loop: CAISAGGVRTEAFF. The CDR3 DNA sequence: TGTGCCATCAGTGCGGGCGGGGTCCGCACTGAAGCTTTCTTT.

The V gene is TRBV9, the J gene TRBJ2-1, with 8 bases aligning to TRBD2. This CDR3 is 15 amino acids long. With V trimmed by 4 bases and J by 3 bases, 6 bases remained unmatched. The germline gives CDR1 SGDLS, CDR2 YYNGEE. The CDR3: CASSPGSGGYNEQFF. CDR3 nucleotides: TGTGCCAGCAGCCCCGGGAGCGGGGGCTACAATGAGCAGTTCTTC.

For the CDR3, the DNA is TGCGCCAGCAGTTTAGAAAACAGGGGTAAGGGTGAAGCTTTCTTT. Protein product: CASSLENRGKGEAFF. This chain uses TRBV10-1 with TRBJ1-1; 7 bases are a match to TRBD1. V lost 5 bases and J lost 7; bases outside the gene matches: 13. The CDR3 extends over 15 amino acids. Germline values: CDR1 WNHNN, CDR2 SYGVQD (reference sequence).

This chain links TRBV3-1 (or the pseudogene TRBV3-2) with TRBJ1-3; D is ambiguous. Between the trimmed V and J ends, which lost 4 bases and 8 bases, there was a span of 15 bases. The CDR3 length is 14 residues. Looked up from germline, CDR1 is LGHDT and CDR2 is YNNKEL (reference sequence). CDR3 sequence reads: CASSPSLRGDTIYF. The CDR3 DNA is TGTGCCAGCAGCCCCTCTCTAAGAGGAGACACCATATATTTT.

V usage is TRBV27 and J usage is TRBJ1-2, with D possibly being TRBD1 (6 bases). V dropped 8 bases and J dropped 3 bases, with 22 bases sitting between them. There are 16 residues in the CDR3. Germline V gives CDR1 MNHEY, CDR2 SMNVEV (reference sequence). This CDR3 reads CASRLTGEGGYYGYTF. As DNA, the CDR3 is TGTGCCAGCCGACTCACCGGCGAAGGGGGATACTATGGCTACACCTTC.

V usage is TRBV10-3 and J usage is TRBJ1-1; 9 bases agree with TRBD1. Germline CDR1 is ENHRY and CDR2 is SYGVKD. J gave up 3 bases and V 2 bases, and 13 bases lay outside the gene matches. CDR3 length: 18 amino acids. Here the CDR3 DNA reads TGTGCCATCAGTGAGACAGGGGGCGCACGACCCCTGGACACTGAAGCTTTCTTT. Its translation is CAISETGGARPLDTEAFF.

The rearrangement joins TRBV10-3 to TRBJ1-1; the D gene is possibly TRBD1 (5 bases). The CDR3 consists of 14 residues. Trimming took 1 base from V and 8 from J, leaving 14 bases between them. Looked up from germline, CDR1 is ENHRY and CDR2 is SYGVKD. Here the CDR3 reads CAISEFEAGREAFF. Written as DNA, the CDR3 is TGTGCCATCAGTGAGTTTGAGGCAGGGCGGGAAGCTTTCTTT.

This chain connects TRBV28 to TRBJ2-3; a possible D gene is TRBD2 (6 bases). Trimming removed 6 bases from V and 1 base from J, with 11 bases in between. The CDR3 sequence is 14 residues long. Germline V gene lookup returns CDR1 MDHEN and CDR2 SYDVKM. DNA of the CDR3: TGTGCCAGCAGCCTCTCGGGGGGCACAGATACGCAGTATTTT. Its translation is CASSLSGGTDTQYF.